The 4 T cell receptor beta chains in this list originate from one sample, sequenced in a study of T cells after yellow fever vaccination. MiXCR, applied by TCRdb to the 5' RACE reads, yields one record per CDR3 protein. The data show roughly 4,600 distinct CDR3 sequences, under 10% seen once. The source was PBMCs, either bulk or a sorted T-cell subset (CD4+, CD8+, memory, or dextramer-sorted; not recorded which), collected 15 days after the yellow fever booster vaccination. All receptors derive from a man aged 30-40 years who received the YFV17D yellow fever vaccine.

Sample share makes this clonotype medium-sized. The V gene is TRBV5-4, the J gene TRBJ2-5; 8 bases are a match to TRBD1. The germline CDR1 and CDR2 sequences are SGHNT and YYREEE (reference sequence). The V gene end was trimmed by 3 bases and the J gene end by 7 bases; junction bases not matched to a gene: 11. The CDR3 consists of 15 residues. For the CDR3, the DNA is TGTGCCAGCAGCTCCCTTTTAGGACAGGGAGGGACCCAGTACTTC. This sequence encodes CASSSLLGQGGTQYF.

The rearrangement uses TRBV11-2 and TRBJ1-6; D remains unclear. The germline V gene encodes CDR1 SGHAT and CDR2 FQNNGV. Trimming took 1 base from V and 14 from J, leaving 9 bases between them. This CDR3 region has 12 residues. This chain's CDR3 is CASSLVLSALHF. The CDR3 bases are TGTGCCAGCAGCTTAGTTTTGTCGGCCCTCCACTTT.

By share, this clonotype ranks as medium-sized. This sequence joins TRBV13 and TRBJ2-1; TRBD1 agrees at 7 bases. The CDR3 covers 14 residues. V lost 0 bases to trimming and J lost 8 bases; unmatched junction nucleotides: 4. Germline CDR1 and CDR2: PRHDT and FYEKMQ (reference sequence). CDR3 in DNA: TGTGCCAGCAGCTTAGGGACAGGGTGGCATGAGCAGTTCTTC. As protein: CASSLGTGWHEQFF.

This clonotype is labeled medium-sized. The J gene is TRBJ2-7, the V gene TRBV25-1, with 8 bases matching TRBD2. The CDR3 loop spans 13 amino acids. Germline V gene lookup returns CDR1 MGHDK and CDR2 SYGVNS. V shed 4 bases and J 2 bases; nucleotides not matched to a gene: 1. This CDR3 is CASSGLATYEQYF. Written as DNA, the CDR3 is TGTGCCAGCAGTGGACTAGCGACCTACGAGCAGTACTTC.